The 2 T cell receptor beta chains below all came from one sample that was sequenced in a study of beta chain features in type 1 diabetes. General study points: Moderate yet significant TCRB CDR3 shortening was seen in Type 1 diabetes patients in all four CD4+ subsets.

Their antigen targets remain unknown. Reverse transcribing all isolated RNA meant expressed TCRB transcripts were sequenced. The table came from immunoSEQ multiplex PCR; TCRdb's copy has only in-frame clones and leaves some out. The repertoire holds around 40,000 clones, with around 70% as singletons. The sample consisted of Tregs from blood. All receptors derive from a young woman with type 1 diabetes.

Only a few counts were recorded for this clone. J is TRBJ1-2 and V is TRBV23-1, with TRBD1 matching over 8 bases. Being an ORF, TRBV23-1 has a function that is uncertain. The J segment lost 5 bases and the V segment lost 3 bases, leaving 17 bases of the junction unmatched. This CDR3 has 18 residues. CDR3 nucleotides: TGCGCCAGCAGTCAGCCGGGCTGTGGACAGGGCTCGGGGTATGGCTACACCTTC. Translated, it gives CASSQPGCGQGSGYGYTF.

This clone was counted between two and nine times. The chain employs TRBV29-1 and TRBJ2-3; 11 positions agree with TRBD2. Unmatched junction bases numbered 16, after V lost 1 base and J lost 4 bases. Looked up from germline, CDR1 is SQVTM and CDR2 is ANQGSEA. The CDR3 covers 19 residues. CDR3 in DNA: TGCAGCGTTGAAGTTAGGGAATCCGTAGCGGGGGGGGCGTCAGATACGCAGTATTTT. Translating gives CSVEVRESVAGGASDTQYF.